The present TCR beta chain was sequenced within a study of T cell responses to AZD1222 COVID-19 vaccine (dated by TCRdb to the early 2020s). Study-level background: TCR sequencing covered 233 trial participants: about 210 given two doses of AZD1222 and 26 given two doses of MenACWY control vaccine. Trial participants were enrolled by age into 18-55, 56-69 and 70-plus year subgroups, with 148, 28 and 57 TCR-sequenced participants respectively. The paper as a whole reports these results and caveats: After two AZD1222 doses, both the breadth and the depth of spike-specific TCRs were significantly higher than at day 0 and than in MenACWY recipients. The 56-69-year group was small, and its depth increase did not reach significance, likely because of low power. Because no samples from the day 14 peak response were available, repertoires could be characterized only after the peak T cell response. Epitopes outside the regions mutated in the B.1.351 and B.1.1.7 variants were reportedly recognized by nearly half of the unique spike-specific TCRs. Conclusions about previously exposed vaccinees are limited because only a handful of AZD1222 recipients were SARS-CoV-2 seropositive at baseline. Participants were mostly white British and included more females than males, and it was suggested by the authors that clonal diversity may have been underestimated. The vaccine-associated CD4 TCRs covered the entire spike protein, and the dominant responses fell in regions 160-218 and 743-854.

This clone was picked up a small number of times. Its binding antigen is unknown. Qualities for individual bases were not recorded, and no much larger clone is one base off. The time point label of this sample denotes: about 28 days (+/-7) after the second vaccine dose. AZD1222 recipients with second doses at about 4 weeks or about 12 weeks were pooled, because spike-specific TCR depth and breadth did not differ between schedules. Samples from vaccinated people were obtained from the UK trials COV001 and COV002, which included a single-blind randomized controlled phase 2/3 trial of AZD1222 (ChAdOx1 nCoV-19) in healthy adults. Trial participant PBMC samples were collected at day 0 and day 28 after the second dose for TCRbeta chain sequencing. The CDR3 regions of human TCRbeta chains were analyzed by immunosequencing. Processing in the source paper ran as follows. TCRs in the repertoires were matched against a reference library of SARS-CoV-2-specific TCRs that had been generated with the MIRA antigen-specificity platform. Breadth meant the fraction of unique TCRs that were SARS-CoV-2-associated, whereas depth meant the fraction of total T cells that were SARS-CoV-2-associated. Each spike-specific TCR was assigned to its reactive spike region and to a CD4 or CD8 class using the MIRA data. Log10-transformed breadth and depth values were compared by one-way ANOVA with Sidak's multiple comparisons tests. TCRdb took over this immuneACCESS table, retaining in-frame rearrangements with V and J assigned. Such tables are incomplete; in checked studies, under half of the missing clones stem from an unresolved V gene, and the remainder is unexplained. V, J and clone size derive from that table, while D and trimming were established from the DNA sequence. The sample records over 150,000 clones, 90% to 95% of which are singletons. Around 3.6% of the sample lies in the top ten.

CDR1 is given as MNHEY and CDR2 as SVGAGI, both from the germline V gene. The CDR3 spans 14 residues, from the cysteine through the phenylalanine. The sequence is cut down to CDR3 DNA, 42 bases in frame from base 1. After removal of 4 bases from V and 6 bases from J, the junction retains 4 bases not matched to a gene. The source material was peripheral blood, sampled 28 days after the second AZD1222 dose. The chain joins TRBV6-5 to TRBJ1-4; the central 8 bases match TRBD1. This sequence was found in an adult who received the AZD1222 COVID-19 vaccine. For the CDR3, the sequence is CASSWGQEYEKLFF. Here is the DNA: TGTGCCAGCAGTTGGGGACAGGAGTATGAAAAACTGTTTTTT.